The present TCR beta chain was sequenced within a study of identical twins. Using its own MiXCR run on the 5' RACE reads, TCRdb lists one record per CDR3 protein. The data hold roughly 350,000 distinct CDR3 sequences, with around an eighth observed a single time. Germline assignment: CDR1 ENHRY and CDR2 SYGVKD. Trimming pared 8 bases from V and 3 bases from J, leaving 11 bases between. The CDR3 loop spans 13 amino acids. In its sample, this clonotype was seen many times. Antigen unknown. Study-wide findings and caveats: Less excess twin sharing appeared in beta out-of-frame sequences. Not following the same donors, the study drew its conclusions from cross-sectional statistical analysis. Invariant populations such as MAIT and iNKT cells could partly muddle zero-insertion analyses.

These same records also appear under a second study, on yellow fever vaccine responses in identical twins.

Sample: CD8+ T cells sorted from blood. The clonotype was recovered from a young woman in good health. The rearrangement joins TRBV10-3 to TRBJ2-1; TRBD2 might be the D (5 bases). This CDR3 is CAIPGNGYNEQFF. CDR3 in DNA: TGTGCCATCCCGGGGAATGGCTACAATGAGCAGTTCTTC.